This record covers a single T cell receptor beta chain. As handled by the study authors: Estimation of nucleated cell counts was performed using reference gene primer amplification. Profiling relied on immunoSEQ multiplex PCR, and the TCRdb table lists in-frame clones only, not all of them. The V and J calls and clone size come from that table; D and trimming were worked out from the DNA. The data hold 30,000 or so clones, with about four fifths observed a single time. The sample comes from a study of blood T cell repertoires in COVID-19. Study in general: The United States, Italy and Spain were the sources of the acute and convalescent COVID-19 samples. The analysed material was cDNA or gDNA that came from T cells, B-cell-depleted T cells, or PBMCs.

Germline loops: CDR1 DFQATT, CDR2 SNEGSKA (reference sequence). This CDR3 has 16 residues. Trimming took 3 bases from V and 5 from J, leaving 22 bases between them. This receptor was obtained from a man in his fifties or sixties with acute or convalescent COVID-19. The sequencing input was peripheral blood. The chain carries TRBV20-1 and TRBJ1-2, with D possibly TRBD1 on 5 matching bases. As DNA, the CDR3 is TGCAGTGCTAGTGGGGGAGGAATCACGGGAGCGTATGGCTACACCTTC. This encodes CSASGGGITGAYGYTF.